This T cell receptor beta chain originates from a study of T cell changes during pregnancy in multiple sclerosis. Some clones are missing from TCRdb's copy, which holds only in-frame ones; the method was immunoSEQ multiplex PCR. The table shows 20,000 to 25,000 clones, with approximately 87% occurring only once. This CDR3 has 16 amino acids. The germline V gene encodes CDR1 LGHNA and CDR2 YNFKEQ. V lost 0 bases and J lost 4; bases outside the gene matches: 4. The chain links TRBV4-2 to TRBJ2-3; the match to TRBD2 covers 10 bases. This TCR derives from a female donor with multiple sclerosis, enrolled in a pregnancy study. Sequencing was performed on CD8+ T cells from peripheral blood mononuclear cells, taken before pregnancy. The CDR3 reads CASSQDPSGSPDTQYF. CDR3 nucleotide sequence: TGTGCCAGCAGCCAAGATCCTAGCGGGAGTCCAGATACGCAGTATTTT.